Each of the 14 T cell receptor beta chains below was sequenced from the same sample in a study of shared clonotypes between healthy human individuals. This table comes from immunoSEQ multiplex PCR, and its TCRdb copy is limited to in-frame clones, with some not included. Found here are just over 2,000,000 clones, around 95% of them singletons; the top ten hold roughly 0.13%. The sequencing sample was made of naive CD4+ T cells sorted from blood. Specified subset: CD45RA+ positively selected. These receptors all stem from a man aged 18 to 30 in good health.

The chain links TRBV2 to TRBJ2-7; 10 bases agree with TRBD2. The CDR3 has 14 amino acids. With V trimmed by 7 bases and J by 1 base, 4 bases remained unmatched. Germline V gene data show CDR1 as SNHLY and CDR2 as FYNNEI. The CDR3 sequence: CASTILAGSYEQYF. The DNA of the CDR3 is TGTGCCAGCACCATACTAGCGGGATCCTACGAGCAGTACTTC. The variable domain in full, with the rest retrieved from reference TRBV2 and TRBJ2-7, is EPEVTQTPSHQVTQMGQEVILRCVPISNHLYFYWYRQILGQKVEFLVSFYNNEISEKSEIFDDQFSVERPDGSNFTLKIRSTKLEDSAMYFCASTILAGSYEQYFGPGTRLTVT.

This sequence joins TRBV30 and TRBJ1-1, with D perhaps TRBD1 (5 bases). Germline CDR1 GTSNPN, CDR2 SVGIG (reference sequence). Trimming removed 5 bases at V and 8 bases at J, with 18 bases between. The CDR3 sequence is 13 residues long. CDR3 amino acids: CAWDRSEEGEAFF. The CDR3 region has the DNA TGTGCCTGGGATCGCTCCGAAGAGGGGGAAGCTTTCTTT.

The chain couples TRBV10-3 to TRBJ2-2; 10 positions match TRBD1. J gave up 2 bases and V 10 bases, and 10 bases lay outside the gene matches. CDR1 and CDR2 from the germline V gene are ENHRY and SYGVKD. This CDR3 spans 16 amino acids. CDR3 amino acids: CATERRTGGNTGELFF. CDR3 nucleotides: TGTGCCACCGAGAGAAGGACAGGGGGAAACACCGGGGAGCTGTTTTTT.

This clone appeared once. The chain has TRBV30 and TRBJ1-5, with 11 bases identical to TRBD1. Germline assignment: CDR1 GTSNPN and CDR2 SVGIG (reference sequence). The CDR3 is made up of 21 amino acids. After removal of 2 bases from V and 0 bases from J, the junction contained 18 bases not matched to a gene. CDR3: CAWSLLPPRWTGGYSNQPQHF. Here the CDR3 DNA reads TGTGCCTGGAGTCTTCTCCCCCCGCGCTGGACAGGGGGCTATAGCAATCAGCCCCAGCATTTT. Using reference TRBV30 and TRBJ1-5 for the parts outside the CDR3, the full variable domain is SQTIHQWPATLVQPVGSPLSLECTVEGTSNPNLYWYRQAAGRGLQLLFYSVGIGQISSEVPQNLSASRPQDRQFILSSKKLLLSDSGFYLCAWSLLPPRWTGGYSNQPQHFGDGTRLSIL.

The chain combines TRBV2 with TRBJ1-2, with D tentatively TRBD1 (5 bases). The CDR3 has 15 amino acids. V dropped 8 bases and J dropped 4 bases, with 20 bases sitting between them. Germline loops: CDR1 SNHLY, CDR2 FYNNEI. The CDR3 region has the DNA TGTGCCAGCTGGGGCCGACGCCGAGGAGGCTATGGCTACACCTTC. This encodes CASWGRRRGGYGYTF.

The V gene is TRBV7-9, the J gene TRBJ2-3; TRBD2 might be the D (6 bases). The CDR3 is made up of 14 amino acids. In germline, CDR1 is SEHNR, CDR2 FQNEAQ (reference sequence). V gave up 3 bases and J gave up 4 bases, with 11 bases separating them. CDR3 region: CASSFRGGADTQYF. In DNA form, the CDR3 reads TGTGCCAGCAGCTTTAGGGGAGGTGCAGATACGCAGTATTTT.

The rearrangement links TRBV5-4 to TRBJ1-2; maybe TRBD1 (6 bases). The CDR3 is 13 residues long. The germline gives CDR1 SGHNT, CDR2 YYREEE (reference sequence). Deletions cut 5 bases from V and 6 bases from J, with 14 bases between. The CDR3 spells CASRYRAVHGYTF. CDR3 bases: TGTGCCAGCAGATACAGGGCGGTGCATGGCTACACCTTC.

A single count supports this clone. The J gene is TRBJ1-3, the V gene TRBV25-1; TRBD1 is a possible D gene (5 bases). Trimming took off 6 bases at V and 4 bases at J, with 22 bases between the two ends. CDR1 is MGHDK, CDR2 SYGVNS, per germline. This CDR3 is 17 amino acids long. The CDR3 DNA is TGTGCCAGCAGACCAAACAGTGGGCAGGGCGCCGGAAACACCATATATTTT. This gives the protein CASRPNSGQGAGNTIYF.

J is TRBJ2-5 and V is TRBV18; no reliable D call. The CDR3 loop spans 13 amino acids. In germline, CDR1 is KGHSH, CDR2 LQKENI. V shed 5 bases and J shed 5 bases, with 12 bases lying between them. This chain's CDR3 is CASSSVGSETQYF. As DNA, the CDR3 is TGTGCCAGCTCATCCGTGGGGTCGGAGACCCAGTACTTC.

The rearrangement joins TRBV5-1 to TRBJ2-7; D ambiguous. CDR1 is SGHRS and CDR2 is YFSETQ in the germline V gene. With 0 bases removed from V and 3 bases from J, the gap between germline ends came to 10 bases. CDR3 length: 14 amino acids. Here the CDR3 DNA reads TGCGCCAGCAGCTTGGGAAGTGGGCTCTACGAGCAGTACTTC. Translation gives CASSLGSGLYEQYF. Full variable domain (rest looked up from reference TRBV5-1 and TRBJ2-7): KAGVTQTPRYLIKTRGQQVTLSCSPISGHRSVSWYQQTPGQGLQFLFEYFSETQRNKGNFPGRFSGRQFSNSRSEMNVSTLELGDSALYLCASSLGSGLYEQYFGPGTRLTVT.

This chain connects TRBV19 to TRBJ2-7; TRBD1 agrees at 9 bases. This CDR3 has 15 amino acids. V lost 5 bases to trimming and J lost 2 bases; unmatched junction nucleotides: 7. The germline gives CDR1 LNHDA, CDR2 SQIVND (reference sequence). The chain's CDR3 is CASSSSGQGTYEQYF. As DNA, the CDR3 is TGTGCCAGTAGTTCTTCCGGACAGGGGACCTACGAGCAGTACTTC.

The CDR3 spells CASSLGIGKEQYF. In DNA, the CDR3 is TGTGCCAGCAGCTTGGGAATAGGGAAGGAGCAGTACTTC. This sequence joins TRBV5-6 and TRBJ2-7; D is uncertain. This CDR3 has 13 residues. Germline-derived CDR1 and CDR2 are SGHDT and YYEEEE. V shed 0 bases and J shed 7 bases, with 11 bases lying between them.

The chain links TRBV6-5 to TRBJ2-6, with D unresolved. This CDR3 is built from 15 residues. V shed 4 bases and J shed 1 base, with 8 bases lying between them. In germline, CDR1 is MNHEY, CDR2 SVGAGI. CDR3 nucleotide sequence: TGTGCCAGCAGTTGGCAGGTGTCTGGGGCCAACGTCCTGACTTTC. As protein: CASSWQVSGANVLTF.

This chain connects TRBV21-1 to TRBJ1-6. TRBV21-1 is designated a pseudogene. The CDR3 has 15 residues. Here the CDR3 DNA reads TGTGCCAACCTCAAGGGAGGTAAGGGGAATTCACCCCTCCACTTT. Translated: CANLKGGKGNSPLHF.